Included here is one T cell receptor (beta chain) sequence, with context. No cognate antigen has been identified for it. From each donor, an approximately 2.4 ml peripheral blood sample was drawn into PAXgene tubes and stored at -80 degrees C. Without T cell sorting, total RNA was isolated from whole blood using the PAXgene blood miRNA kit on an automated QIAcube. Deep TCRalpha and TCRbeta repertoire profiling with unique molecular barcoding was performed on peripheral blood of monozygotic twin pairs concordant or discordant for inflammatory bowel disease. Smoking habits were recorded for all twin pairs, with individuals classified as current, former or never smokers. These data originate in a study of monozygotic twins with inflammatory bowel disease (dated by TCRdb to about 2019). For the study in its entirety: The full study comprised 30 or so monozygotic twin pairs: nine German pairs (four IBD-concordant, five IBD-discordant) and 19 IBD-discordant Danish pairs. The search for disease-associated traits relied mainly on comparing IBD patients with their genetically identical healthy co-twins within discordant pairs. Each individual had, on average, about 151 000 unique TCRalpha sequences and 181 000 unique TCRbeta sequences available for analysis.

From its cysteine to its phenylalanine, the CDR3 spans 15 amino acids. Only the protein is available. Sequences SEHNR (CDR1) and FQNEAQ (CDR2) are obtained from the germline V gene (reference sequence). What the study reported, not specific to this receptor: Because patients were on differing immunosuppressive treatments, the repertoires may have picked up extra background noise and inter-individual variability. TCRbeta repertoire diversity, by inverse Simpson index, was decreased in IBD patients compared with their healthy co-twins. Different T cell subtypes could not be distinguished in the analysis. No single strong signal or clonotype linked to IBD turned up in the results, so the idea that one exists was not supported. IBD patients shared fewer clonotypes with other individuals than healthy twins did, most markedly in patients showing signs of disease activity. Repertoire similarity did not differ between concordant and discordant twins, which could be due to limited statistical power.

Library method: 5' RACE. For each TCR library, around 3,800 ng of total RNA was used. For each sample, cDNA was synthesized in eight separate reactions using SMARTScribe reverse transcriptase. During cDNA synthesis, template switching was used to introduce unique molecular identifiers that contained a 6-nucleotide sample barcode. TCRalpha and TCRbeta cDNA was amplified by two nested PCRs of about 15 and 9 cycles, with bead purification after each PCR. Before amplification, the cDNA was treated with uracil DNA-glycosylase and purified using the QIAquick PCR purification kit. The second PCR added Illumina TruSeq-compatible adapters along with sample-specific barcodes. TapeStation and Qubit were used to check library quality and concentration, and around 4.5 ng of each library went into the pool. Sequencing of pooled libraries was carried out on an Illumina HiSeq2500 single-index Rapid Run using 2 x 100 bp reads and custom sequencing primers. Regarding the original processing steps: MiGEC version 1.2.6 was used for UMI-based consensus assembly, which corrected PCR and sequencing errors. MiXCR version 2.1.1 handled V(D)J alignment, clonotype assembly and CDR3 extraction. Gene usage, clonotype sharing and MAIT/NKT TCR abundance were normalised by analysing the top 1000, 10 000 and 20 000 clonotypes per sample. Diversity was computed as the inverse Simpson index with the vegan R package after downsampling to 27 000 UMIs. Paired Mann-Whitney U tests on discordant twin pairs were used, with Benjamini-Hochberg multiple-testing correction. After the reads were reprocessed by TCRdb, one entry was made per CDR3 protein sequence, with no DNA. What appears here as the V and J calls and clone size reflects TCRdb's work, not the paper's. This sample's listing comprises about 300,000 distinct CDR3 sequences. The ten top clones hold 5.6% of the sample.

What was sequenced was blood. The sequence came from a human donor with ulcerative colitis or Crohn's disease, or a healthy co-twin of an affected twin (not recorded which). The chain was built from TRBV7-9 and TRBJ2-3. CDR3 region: CASSLASISTDTQYF.